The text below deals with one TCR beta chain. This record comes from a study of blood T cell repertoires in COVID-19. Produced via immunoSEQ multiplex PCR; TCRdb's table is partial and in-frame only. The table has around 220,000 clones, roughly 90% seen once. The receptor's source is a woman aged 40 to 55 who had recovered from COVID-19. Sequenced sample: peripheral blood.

The CDR3 nucleotides are TGTGCCAGCAGCCCAATAAAGGGGCTGGGGACCGGGGAGCTGTTTTTT. As protein: CASSPIKGLGTGELFF. The rearrangement joins TRBV21-1 to TRBJ2-2; no check of the table's D call, TRBD1, against the DNA was made. TRBV21-1 is given as a pseudogene. The length of the CDR3 is 16 residues.